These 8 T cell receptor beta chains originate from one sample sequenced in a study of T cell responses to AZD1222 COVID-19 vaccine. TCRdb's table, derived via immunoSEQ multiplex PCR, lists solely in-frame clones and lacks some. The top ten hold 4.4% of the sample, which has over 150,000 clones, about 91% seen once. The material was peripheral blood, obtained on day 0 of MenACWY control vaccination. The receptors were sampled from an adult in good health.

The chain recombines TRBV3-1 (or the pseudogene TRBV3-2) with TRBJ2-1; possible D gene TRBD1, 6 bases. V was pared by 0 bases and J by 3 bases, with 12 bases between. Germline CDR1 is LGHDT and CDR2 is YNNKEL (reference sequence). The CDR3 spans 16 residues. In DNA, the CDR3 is TGTGCCAGCAGCCAAGAATCGCAGGGGAACTACAATGAGCAGTTCTTC. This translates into CASSQESQGNYNEQFF.

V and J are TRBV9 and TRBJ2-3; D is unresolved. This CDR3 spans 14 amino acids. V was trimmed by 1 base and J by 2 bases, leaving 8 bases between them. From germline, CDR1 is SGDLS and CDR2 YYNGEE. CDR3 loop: CASSVSDHTDTQYF. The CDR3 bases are TGTGCCAGCAGCGTATCGGACCACACAGATACGCAGTATTTT.

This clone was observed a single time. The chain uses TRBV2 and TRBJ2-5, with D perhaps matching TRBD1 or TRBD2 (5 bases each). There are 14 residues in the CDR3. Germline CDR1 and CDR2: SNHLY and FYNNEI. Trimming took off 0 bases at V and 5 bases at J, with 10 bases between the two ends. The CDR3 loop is CASSEAEGLETQYF. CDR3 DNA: TGTGCCAGCAGTGAAGCTGAGGGGCTGGAGACCCAGTACTTC.

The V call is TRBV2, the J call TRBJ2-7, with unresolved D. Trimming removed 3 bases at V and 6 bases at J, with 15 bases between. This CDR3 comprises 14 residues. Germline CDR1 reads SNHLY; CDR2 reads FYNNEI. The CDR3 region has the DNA TGTGCCAGCAGTGAGCAGCTTATAACGGCCGAGCAGTACTTC. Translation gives CASSEQLITAEQYF. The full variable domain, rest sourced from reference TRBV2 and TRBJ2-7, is EPEVTQTPSHQVTQMGQEVILRCVPISNHLYFYWYRQILGQKVEFLVSFYNNEISEKSEIFDDQFSVERPDGSNFTLKIRSTKLEDSAMYFCASSEQLITAEQYFGPGTRLTVT.

The CDR3 loop reads CASSPSGGRAYEQYF. Here the CDR3 DNA reads TGCGCCAGCAGCCCTTCCGGCGGGCGGGCCTACGAGCAGTACTTC. This chain links TRBV5-1 with TRBJ2-7; possible D gene TRBD2, 5 bases. CDR3 length equals 15 residues. The germline gives CDR1 SGHRS, CDR2 YFSETQ. Trimming took 4 bases from V and 2 from J, leaving 16 bases between them.

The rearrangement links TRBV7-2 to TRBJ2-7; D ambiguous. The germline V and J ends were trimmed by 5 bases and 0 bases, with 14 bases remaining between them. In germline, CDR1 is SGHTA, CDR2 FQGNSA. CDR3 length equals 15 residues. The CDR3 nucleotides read TGTGCCAGCAGCCCCTCGGATAGCTCCTCCTACGAGCAGTACTTC. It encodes CASSPSDSSSYEQYF.

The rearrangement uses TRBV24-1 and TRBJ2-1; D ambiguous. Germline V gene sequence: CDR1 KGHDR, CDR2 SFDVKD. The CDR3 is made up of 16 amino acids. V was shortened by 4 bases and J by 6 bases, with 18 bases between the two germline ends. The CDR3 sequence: CATSEVSQSKLNEQFF. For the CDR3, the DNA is TGTGCCACCAGTGAAGTCTCGCAGAGTAAACTCAATGAGCAGTTCTTC.

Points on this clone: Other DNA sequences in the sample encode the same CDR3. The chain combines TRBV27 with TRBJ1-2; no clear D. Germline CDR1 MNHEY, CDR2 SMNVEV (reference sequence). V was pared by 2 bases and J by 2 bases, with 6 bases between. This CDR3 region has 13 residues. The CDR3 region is CASSLARNYGYTF. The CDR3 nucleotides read TGTGCCAGCAGTTTAGCCAGAAACTATGGCTACACCTTC.